The present T cell receptor beta chain was sequenced within a study of blood T cell repertoires in COVID-19. Study background: The samples span acute and convalescent COVID-19 from the United States, Italy and Spain. The cDNA or gDNA used as material had been derived from T cells, B-cell-depleted T cells, or PBMCs.

Here immunoSEQ multiplex PCR was the method, and the copy in TCRdb shows in-frame clones only, minus some. The sample holds around 180,000 clones, about 80% seen once. This clone was detected only a few times. The germline V gene encodes CDR1 LGHNA and CDR2 YNFKEQ. Trimming left V 5 bases short and J 2 bases short, with 14 bases between. CDR3 length equals 15 residues. The chain combines TRBV4-2 with TRBJ2-3; tentatively, D is TRBD2 (5 bases). Sequenced material: peripheral blood. The sequence was obtained from a man between 65 and 85 years old with active or convalescent COVID-19. The CDR3 nucleotides read TGTGCCAGCAGCACGGGCGGACTGGTCACAGATACGCAGTATTTT. Protein: CASSTGGLVTDTQYF.